This T cell receptor beta chain came from a study of control samples from healthy donors and cancer patients. After removal of 5 bases from V and 5 bases from J, the junction contained 16 bases not matched to a gene. Germline V gene lookup returns CDR1 MNHNY and CDR2 SVGAGI (reference sequence). The CDR3 is 17 residues long. Only in-frame clones appear in the TCRdb table, and some are missing; sequencing was by immunoSEQ multiplex PCR. There are around 79,000 clones in the sample; 90% to 95% occur only once, and roughly 1.3% lies in the top ten. The sample was PBMCs. The sequence was obtained from a woman aged 40 to 50 with lung cancer. The chain is built from TRBV6-6 and TRBJ2-5, with TRBD1 matching over 8 bases. This CDR3 reads CASSPPPGRGQGETQYF. The DNA for the CDR3 is TGTGCCAGCAGTCCCCCCCCTGGCAGGGGGCAGGGGGAGACCCAGTACTTC.